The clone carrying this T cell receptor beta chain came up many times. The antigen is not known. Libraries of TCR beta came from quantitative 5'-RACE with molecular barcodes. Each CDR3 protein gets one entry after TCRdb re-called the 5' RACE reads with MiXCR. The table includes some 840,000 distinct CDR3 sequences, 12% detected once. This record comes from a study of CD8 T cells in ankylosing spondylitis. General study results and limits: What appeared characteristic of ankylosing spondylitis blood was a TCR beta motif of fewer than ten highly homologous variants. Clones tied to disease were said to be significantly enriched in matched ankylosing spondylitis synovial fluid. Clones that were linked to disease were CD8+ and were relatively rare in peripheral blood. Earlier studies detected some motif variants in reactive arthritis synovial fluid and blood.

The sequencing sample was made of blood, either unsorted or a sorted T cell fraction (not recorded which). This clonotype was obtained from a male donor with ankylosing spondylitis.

In nucleotides, the CDR3 is TGCGCCAGCAGCCAAGGTCCGGCCGTCGGAACAAATCAGCCCCAGCATTTT. It yields the protein CASSQGPAVGTNQPQHF. The rearrangement links TRBV4-1 to TRBJ1-5; D gene unclear. This CDR3 comprises 17 residues. The germline V gene has CDR1 MGHRA and CDR2 YSYEKL. Trimming cost V 1 base and J 4 bases, with 17 bases left between them.